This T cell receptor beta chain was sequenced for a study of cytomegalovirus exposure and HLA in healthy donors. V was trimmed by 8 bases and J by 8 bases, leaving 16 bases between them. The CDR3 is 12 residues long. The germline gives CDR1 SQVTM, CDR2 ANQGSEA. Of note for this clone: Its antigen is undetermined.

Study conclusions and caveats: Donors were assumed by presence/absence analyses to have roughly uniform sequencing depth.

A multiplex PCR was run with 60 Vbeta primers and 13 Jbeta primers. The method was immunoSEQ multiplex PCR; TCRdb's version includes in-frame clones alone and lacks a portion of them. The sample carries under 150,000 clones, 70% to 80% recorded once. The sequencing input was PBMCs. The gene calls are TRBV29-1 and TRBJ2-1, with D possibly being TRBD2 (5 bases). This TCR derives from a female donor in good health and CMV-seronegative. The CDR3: CSHRGPLDEQFF. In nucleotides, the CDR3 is TGCAGCCACAGAGGGCCACTGGATGAGCAGTTCTTC.